The 29 T cell receptor beta chains presented below share a single source sample, sequenced in a study of blood T cell repertoires in COVID-19. Here immunoSEQ multiplex PCR was the method, and the copy in TCRdb shows in-frame clones only, minus some. The table lists some 300,000 clones, approximately 89% of them singletons. What was sequenced was peripheral blood. The receptor source for this set is a young woman with COVID-19, enrolled during active disease.

This chain connects TRBV4-1 to TRBJ2-2, with TRBD1 identical over 12 bases. CDR1 is MGHRA and CDR2 is YSYEKL in the germline V gene. V trimming: 3 bases; J trimming: 2 bases; junction bases outside the gene matches: 7. The CDR3 has 18 residues. In DNA, the CDR3 is TGCGCCAGCAGCCAGGGGACAGGGGGCTCATTTAACACCGGGGAGCTGTTTTTT. It yields the protein CASSQGTGGSFNTGELFF.

The V gene is TRBV9, the J gene TRBJ1-6, with unresolved D. Germline-derived CDR1 and CDR2 are SGDLS and YYNGEE. The CDR3 is made up of 17 amino acids. V dropped 3 bases and J dropped 0 bases, with 13 bases sitting between them. The CDR3 nucleotides read TGTGCCAGCAGCGCCCGGGAGATCCGCTCCTATAATTCACCCCTCCACTTT. Translated: CASSAREIRSYNSPLHF. The full variable domain, with the rest looked up from reference TRBV9 and TRBJ1-6, is DSGVTQTPKHLITATGQRVTLRCSPRSGDLSVYWYQQSLDQGLQFLIQYYNGEERAKGNILERFSAQQFPDLHSELNLSSLELGDSALYFCASSAREIRSYNSPLHFGNGTRLTVT.

The DNA for the CDR3 is TGCAGTGCTAGTGGTGGGGGGGCCTCAGATACGCAGTATTTT. It is translated as CSASGGGASDTQYF. The rearrangement links TRBV20-1 to TRBJ2-3; TRBD2 is a possible D gene (7 bases). Deletions cut 3 bases from V and 4 bases from J, with 14 bases between. Germline-derived CDR1 and CDR2 are DFQATT and SNEGSKA (reference sequence). The CDR3 totals 14 residues.

This clone was recorded a few times. The chain combines TRBV21-1 with TRBJ1-1; the table's D call of TRBD1 was not tested on the DNA. TRBV21-1 is flagged as a pseudogene. The CDR3 runs 14 residues. CDR3 sequence: CASSRLLDRHEAFF. The CDR3 nucleotides are TGTGCCAGCAGCAGGCTACTGGACAGGCATGAAGCTTTCTTT.

The chain links TRBV19 to TRBJ2-3; TRBD2 is a possible D gene (5 bases). The ends were cut back, 4 bases at V and 6 bases at J, with 8 bases in the middle. The CDR3 is made up of 12 amino acids. Germline V CDR1 and CDR2: LNHDA, SQIVND (reference sequence). In DNA form, the CDR3 reads TGTGCCAGTAGTAGCCCGGGGGATACGCAGTATTTT. Its protein product is CASSSPGDTQYF.

This chain connects TRBV4-1 to TRBJ1-3; 9 nucleotides line up with TRBD1. V trimming: 4 bases; J trimming: 0 bases; junction bases outside the gene matches: 7. Germline V lookup: CDR1 MGHRA, CDR2 YSYEKL. This CDR3 has 17 residues. The CDR3 region has the DNA TGCGCCAGCAGCCCCCAAGGACAGGGGCCCTCTGGAAACACCATATATTTT. This encodes CASSPQGQGPSGNTIYF.

The chain carries TRBV19 and TRBJ1-2, with D unresolved. The CDR3 is 15 amino acids. Trimming left V 7 bases short and J 2 bases short, with 17 bases between. CDR1 is LNHDA and CDR2 is SQIVND in the germline V gene (reference sequence). CDR3 bases: TGTGCCAGTAATTTTAGGCTTGGCGGAAACTATGGCTACACCTTC. It is translated as CASNFRLGGNYGYTF.

The chain recombines TRBV5-4 with TRBJ2-3; 14 nucleotides match TRBD2. The ends lost 5 bases at V and 1 base at J; junction bases unmatched: 9. Germline V gene data show CDR1 as SGHNT and CDR2 as YYREEE (reference sequence). The CDR3 is made up of 18 amino acids. The CDR3 DNA reads TGTGCCAGCAGAAGCGGGACTAGCGGGGGCCTACGCACAGATACGCAGTATTTT. This sequence encodes CASRSGTSGGLRTDTQYF.

The chain joins TRBV11-2 to TRBJ1-1; tentative D call: TRBD1 (5 bases). Germline-derived CDR1 and CDR2 are SGHAT and FQNNGV. The CDR3 extends over 12 amino acids. Trimming cost V 0 bases and J 10 bases, with 9 bases left between them. The CDR3 sequence: CASSLDRVGAFF. The CDR3 coding sequence is TGTGCCAGCAGCTTAGACAGGGTTGGAGCTTTCTTT.

This clone was recorded only once. This chain joins TRBV28 and TRBJ1-6; TRBD1 aligns across 9 bases. The trim removed 3 bases at V and 16 bases at J, leaving 4 bases unmatched. Germline CDR1 and CDR2: MDHEN and SYDVKM. The CDR3 covers 12 residues. For the CDR3, the DNA is TGTGCCAGCAGTTTGGACAGGGGTAGACTCCACTTT. Encoded protein: CASSLDRGRLHF.

The chain is built from TRBV2 and TRBJ1-5; 10 nucleotides match TRBD1. Per the germline V gene, CDR1 is SNHLY and CDR2 is FYNNEI. The CDR3 spans 16 residues. Trimming took 8 bases from V and 7 from J; bases not matched to a gene: 14. CDR3 loop: CASSLGPGQGRQPQHF. The CDR3 DNA is TGTGCCAGCTCGTTGGGACCGGGACAGGGGAGGCAGCCCCAGCATTTT.

This chain uses TRBV18 with TRBJ2-2; D is undetermined. The CDR3 runs to 15 residues. The V and J ends lost 2 bases and 2 bases respectively, with 9 bases between them. Germline CDR1 KGHSH, CDR2 LQKENI. The CDR3, as DNA: TGTGCCAGCTCACCATTCCATACAAACACCGGGGAGCTGTTTTTT. It yields the protein CASSPFHTNTGELFF. Drawing the rest from reference TRBV18 and TRBJ2-2, the complete variable domain is NAGVMQNPRHLVRRRGQEARLRCSPMKGHSHVYWYRQLPEEGLKFMVYLQKENIIDESGMPKERFSAEFPKEGPSILRIQQVVRGDSAAYFCASSPFHTNTGELFFGEGSRLTVL.

In its sample, this clone was seen a few times. The chain has TRBV7-3 and TRBJ1-3, with TRBD1 as a possible D gene (6 bases). The V gene lost 5 bases and the J gene lost 4 bases, with 15 bases spanning the gap. Germline CDR1 is SGHTA and CDR2 is FQGTGA. CDR3 size: 15 residues. The CDR3 region has the DNA TGTGCCAGCAGCCAGAATACAGGGATCGGAAACACCATATATTTT. Its translation is CASSQNTGIGNTIYF.

This chain links TRBV7-2 with TRBJ1-1, with D maybe TRBD1 (6 bases). Trimming stripped 2 bases from V and 1 base from J, with 8 bases between. Germline assignment: CDR1 SGHTA and CDR2 FQGNSA. The CDR3 totals 14 residues. CDR3 loop: CASSLQGQNTEAFF. For the CDR3, the DNA is TGTGCCAGCAGCTTACAGGGACAGAACACTGAAGCTTTCTTT.

The chain has TRBV9 and TRBJ1-2; D call uncertain. The V gene lost 3 bases and the J gene lost 5 bases, with 17 bases spanning the gap. Germline CDR1 reads SGDLS; CDR2 reads YYNGEE. This CDR3 has 15 residues. CDR3 in DNA: TGTGCCAGCAGCGCGCAACCTGAACTAGTTTATGGCTACACCTTC. Its protein product is CASSAQPELVYGYTF.

The rearrangement joins TRBV5-1 to TRBJ2-7; 9 bases align to TRBD1. V dropped 3 bases and J dropped 1; count of bases not matched to a gene: 8. The germline gives CDR1 SGHRS, CDR2 YFSETQ. The CDR3 is 16 residues long. This CDR3 is CASSYTQGATSYEQYF. Written as DNA, the CDR3 is TGCGCCAGCAGCTATACACAGGGGGCGACTTCCTACGAGCAGTACTTC.

This sequence joins TRBV7-6 and TRBJ2-2; D may be TRBD1 (6 bases). In germline, CDR1 is SGHVS, CDR2 FNYEAQ. V gave up 4 bases and J gave up 2 bases, with 14 bases separating them. This CDR3 contains 16 residues. In nucleotides, the CDR3 is TGTGCCAGCAGCTCTCGGACAGTAAAAAACACCGGGGAGCTGTTTTTT. Translation: CASSSRTVKNTGELFF.

The chain joins TRBV28 to TRBJ2-2; D not certain. The V gene's germline CDR1 is MDHEN and CDR2 SYDVKM. V lost 3 bases and J 4 bases, leaving 9 bases between the germline ends. The CDR3 contains 14 residues. The CDR3 sequence: CASSFFQSTGELFF. For the CDR3, the DNA is TGTGCCAGCAGTTTTTTCCAGTCCACCGGGGAGCTGTTTTTT.

The chain employs TRBV9 and TRBJ2-2; 8 positions match TRBD2. The CDR3 runs 16 residues. CDR1 is SGDLS, CDR2 YYNGEE, per germline. The trim removed 1 base at V and 6 bases at J, leaving 8 bases unmatched. CDR3 residues: CASSVLSGTSAGELFF. The CDR3 nucleotides read TGTGCCAGCAGCGTACTGTCCGGGACTAGTGCCGGGGAGCTGTTTTTT. The full variable domain, its missing parts supplied by reference TRBV9 and TRBJ2-2, is DSGVTQTPKHLITATGQRVTLRCSPRSGDLSVYWYQQSLDQGLQFLIQYYNGEERAKGNILERFSAQQFPDLHSELNLSSLELGDSALYFCASSVLSGTSAGELFFGEGSRLTVL.

The V gene is TRBV7-2, the J gene TRBJ2-3, with a possible D match to TRBD2 (5 bases). V gave up 5 bases and J gave up 0 bases, with 9 bases separating them. The CDR3 totals 14 residues. Germline-derived CDR1 and CDR2 are SGHTA and FQGNSA. CDR3 amino acids: CASSGPGSTDTQYF. CDR3 sequence (DNA): TGTGCCAGCAGCGGCCCGGGAAGCACAGATACGCAGTATTTT.

The chain combines TRBV11-2 with TRBJ1-1, with D unclear. The germline V gene has CDR1 SGHAT and CDR2 FQNNGV. The CDR3 totals 14 residues. V lost 5 bases to trimming and J lost 1 base, with 11 bases between them. The CDR3 spells CASSGQITNTEAFF. CDR3 coding DNA: TGTGCCAGCAGCGGCCAGATAACGAACACTGAAGCTTTCTTT. Looking up the rest from reference TRBV11-2 and TRBJ1-1 gives the full variable domain: EAGVAQSPRYKIIEKRQSVAFWCNPISGHATLYWYQQILGQGPKLLIQFQNNGVVDDSQLPKDRFSAERLKGVDSTLKIQPAKLEDSAVYLCASSGQITNTEAFFGQGTRLTVV.

The chain combines TRBV14 with TRBJ1-1, with a tentative D call TRBD1 (5 bases). Trimming stripped 8 bases from V and 3 bases from J, with 19 bases between. The CDR3 length is 15 residues. Germline CDR1 reads SGHDN; CDR2 reads FVKESK. This chain's CDR3 is CASLPQTDEYTEAFF. The CDR3 DNA is TGTGCCAGCCTACCCCAGACAGATGAATACACTGAAGCTTTCTTT.

The gene calls are TRBV11-3 and TRBJ1-5; D is unresolved. Germline lookup yields CDR1 SGHNT and CDR2 YENEEA. CDR3 size: 17 residues. V gave up 2 bases and J gave up 2 bases, with 16 bases separating them. DNA of the CDR3: TGTGCCAGCAGCTTACCCGCTCTACGGCAGGGCAATCAGCCCCAGCATTTT. It encodes CASSLPALRQGNQPQHF.

This clone turned up a few times. V and J are TRBV30 and TRBJ1-2; a weak D match, TRBD1 (6 bases). CDR3 length: 12 residues. From germline, CDR1 is GTSNPN and CDR2 SVGIG (reference sequence). The germline V and J ends were trimmed by 4 bases and 6 bases, with 12 bases remaining between them. The DNA for the CDR3 is TGTGCCTGGATGGGCCCAGGGGATGGCTACACCTTC. Translation: CAWMGPGDGYTF.

CDR3: CAWSARTGIFYEQYF. The CDR3 nucleotides are TGTGCCTGGAGTGCCCGGACCGGGATTTTCTACGAGCAGTACTTC. This chain links TRBV30 with TRBJ2-7, with D perhaps TRBD2 (5 bases). Germline lookup yields CDR1 GTSNPN and CDR2 SVGIG (reference sequence). CDR3 length: 15 amino acids. V lost 1 base and J 3 bases, leaving 16 bases between the germline ends.

This clone came up once. J is TRBJ2-2 and V is TRBV3-1 (or the pseudogene TRBV3-2); 10 bases line up with TRBD1. The V gene's germline CDR1 is LGHDT and CDR2 YNNKEL (reference sequence). With V trimmed by 1 base and J by 1 base, 3 bases remained unmatched. The CDR3 extends over 17 amino acids. CDR3 sequence reads: CASSQAGTGVNTGELFF. CDR3 sequence (DNA): TGTGCCAGCAGCCAAGCTGGGACAGGGGTGAACACCGGGGAGCTGTTTTTT.

The chain joins TRBV12-3 or TRBV12-4 to TRBJ1-4, with 7 bases lining up with TRBD1. This CDR3 has 13 residues. The ends lost 5 bases at V and 13 bases at J; junction bases unmatched: 10. This CDR3 reads CASSTGEEWGLFF. The CDR3 DNA sequence: TGTGCCAGCAGTACAGGGGAAGAATGGGGACTGTTTTTT.

The chain uses TRBV11-2 and TRBJ2-7; 8 bases agree with TRBD1. Trimming cost V 4 bases and J 2 bases; bases outside gene matches: 4. Germline lookup yields CDR1 SGHAT and CDR2 FQNNGV. The CDR3 length is 14 residues. CDR3 coding DNA: TGTGCCAGCAGCTACGGGACAGGCCCCTACGAGCAGTACGTC. Protein sequence: CASSYGTGPYEQYV.

This chain connects TRBV5-6 to TRBJ2-5, with TRBD2 matching over 8 bases. The length of the CDR3 is 15 residues. V was clipped by 2 bases and J by 1 base; unmatched bases: 4. Germline V lookup: CDR1 SGHDT, CDR2 YYEEEE. CDR3 bases: TGTGCCAGCAGCTTCCGGGGGGGCCCCCAAGAGACCCAGTACTTC. Its protein product is CASSFRGGPQETQYF.